What follows are 3 T cell receptor beta chains derived from one specimen sequenced in a study of blood T cell repertoires in COVID-19. TCRdb's copy holds only in-frame clones and misses some; the assay was immunoSEQ multiplex PCR. The sample comprises about 190,000 clones, about 85% of which are singletons, and about 1% rests with the top ten. Sequenced sample: peripheral blood. The receptors come from a man aged 30 to 39 with acute or convalescent COVID-19.

The rearrangement links TRBV19 to TRBJ1-3; D not certain. V gave up 3 bases and J gave up 0 bases, with 12 bases separating them. The CDR3 is 16 amino acids. Germline CDR1 reads LNHDA; CDR2 reads SQIVND (reference sequence). The CDR3 protein is CASSIAPGTSGNTIYF. CDR3 nucleotides: TGTGCCAGTAGTATTGCTCCAGGAACCTCTGGAAACACCATATATTTT.

This clone has more than one count but fewer than ten. The chain joins TRBV12-5 to TRBJ2-1; the match to TRBD2 covers 8 bases. CDR1 and CDR2 from the germline V gene are LGHNT and FRNRAP. CDR3 length: 12 amino acids. J was trimmed by 7 bases and V by 10 bases; bases with no gene match: 6. The CDR3 sequence: CATGGVRNEQFF. In DNA form, the CDR3 reads TGTGCTACGGGGGGGGTTAGAAATGAGCAGTTCTTC. The full variable domain, its missing parts supplied by reference TRBV12-5 and TRBJ2-1, is DARVTQTPRHKVTEMGQEVTMRCQPILGHNTVFWYRQTMMQGLELLAYFRNRAPLDDSGMPKDRFSAEMPDATLATLKIQPSEPRDSAVYFCATGGVRNEQFFGPGTRLTVL.

V and J are TRBV12-3 or TRBV12-4 and TRBJ1-2; D gene ambiguous. V was clipped by 7 bases and J by 11 bases, with 20 bases between them. The CDR3 is 13 amino acids. The CDR3 sequence is CASTRDYSSGYTF. The CDR3 bases are TGTGCCAGCACCCGGGATTACTCATCGGGGTACACCTTC.